The present T cell receptor beta chain was sequenced within a study of sequential checkpoint blockade in melanoma. The treatment: randomized to nivolumab then ipilimumab (arm A) or the reverse (arm B). CDR1 and CDR2 (germline): SGHVS, FNYEAQ. Losses at the gene ends were 1 base for V and 4 bases for J; bases not matched to a gene: 6. The CDR3 length is 15 residues. The assay was immunoSEQ multiplex PCR, and TCRdb's table has in-frame clones only and misses some. This sample carries roughly 6,300 clones, approximately 50% of them seen once, and the ten largest clones take 35% to 50%. The TCR sequence derives from a human donor with melanoma. This material consisted of CD8+ T cells sorted from blood (inferred from file names), taken from a patient given nivolumab and ipilimumab in sequence. V gene TRBV7-6 combines with J gene TRBJ1-2; 7 nucleotides agree with TRBD1. This chain's CDR3 is CASSLGQTGAYGYTF. The CDR3 DNA sequence: TGTGCCAGCAGCTTAGGACAAACAGGGGCCTATGGCTACACCTTC.